Sequencing of this T cell receptor (beta chain) was carried out in a study of blood T cell repertoires in COVID-19. For the study at large: COVID-19 samples from acute and convalescent phases originated in the United States, Italy and Spain. PBMCs, B-cell-depleted T cells, or T cells were the source of the cDNA or gDNA that made up the material.

The germline V gene has CDR1 MDHEN and CDR2 SYDVKM. J gave up 8 bases and V 5 bases, and 14 bases lay outside the gene matches. This CDR3 contains 15 residues. In the authors' methods: Researchers report that nucleated cell counts were estimated from reference gene primer amplification. Profiling relied on immunoSEQ multiplex PCR, and the TCRdb table lists in-frame clones only, not all of them. V and J calls and clone size follow that table, whereas D and trimming were derived from the DNA. The sample records fewer than 250,000 clones, approximately 90% being singletons. The clonotype was recovered from a woman aged 35 to 49 who had recovered from COVID-19. The sample consisted of peripheral blood. The rearrangement links TRBV28 to TRBJ1-2; 7 nucleotides agree with TRBD1. CDR3 sequence (DNA): TGTGCCAGCAGTCTAAGACAGGGCAACCTTGGGGGCTACACCTTC. This encodes CASSLRQGNLGGYTF.